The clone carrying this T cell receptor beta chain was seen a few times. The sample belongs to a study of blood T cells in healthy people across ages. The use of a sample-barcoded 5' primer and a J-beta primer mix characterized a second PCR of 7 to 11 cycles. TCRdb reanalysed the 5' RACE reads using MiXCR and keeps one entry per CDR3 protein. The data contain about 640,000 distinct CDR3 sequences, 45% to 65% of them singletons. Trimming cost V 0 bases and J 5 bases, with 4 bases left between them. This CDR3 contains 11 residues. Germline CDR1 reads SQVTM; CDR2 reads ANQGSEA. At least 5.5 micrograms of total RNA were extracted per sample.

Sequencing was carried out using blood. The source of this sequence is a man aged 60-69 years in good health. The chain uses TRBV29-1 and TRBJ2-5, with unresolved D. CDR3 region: CSVEDGETQYF. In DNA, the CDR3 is TGCAGCGTTGAAGATGGGGAGACCCAGTACTTC.